A single sample is the source of the 2 T cell receptor beta chains below, sequenced in a study of T-cell memory formation after mild COVID-19. A single record per CDR3 protein comes from TCRdb applying MiXCR to the 5' RACE reads. The sample records hundreds of thousands of distinct CDR3 sequences, approximately 15% being singletons. The sequencing input was PBMCs or a T cell subset sorted from them (not recorded which). Receptors were obtained from a man between 18 and 29 years old who had mild COVID-19 (a few samples of this study predate the infection). Cell type and time point are not known.

This clonotype was picked up a small number of times. This sequence joins TRBV29-1 and TRBJ1-1; D gene uncertain. The V end was cut by 4 bases, the J end by 2 bases, with 8 bases between. The germline CDR1 and CDR2 sequences are SQVTM and ANQGSEA. The CDR3 consists of 12 residues. CDR3 bases: TGCAGCGTTGCCCGGGGAAACACTGAAGCTTTCTTT. Translating gives CSVARGNTEAFF. Filled out from reference TRBV29-1 and TRBJ1-1, the complete variable domain reads SAVISQKPSRDICQRGTSLTIQCQVDSQVTMMFWYRQQPGQSLTLIATANQGSEATYESGFVIDKFPISRPNLTFSTLTVSNMSPEDSSIYLCSVARGNTEAFFGQGTRLTVV.

This clonotype showed up many times. This sequence joins TRBV6-6 and TRBJ2-2; 7 positions agree with TRBD1. CDR3 length: 16 residues. CDR1 is MNHNY and CDR2 is SVGAGI in the germline V gene (reference sequence). J was trimmed by 3 bases and V by 4 bases; bases with no gene match: 8. DNA of the CDR3: TGTGCCAGCAGTTTGGTAGCAGGGGGTTACACCGGGGAGCTGTTTTTT. It codes for CASSLVAGGYTGELFF.